These 5 T cell receptor beta chains were all obtained from the same sample, sequenced in a study of cytomegalovirus exposure and HLA in healthy donors. PCR amplification relied on 60 Vbeta primers (plus 13 Jbeta primers). Produced via immunoSEQ multiplex PCR; TCRdb's table is partial and in-frame only. The profile shows under 200,000 clones, approximately 71% of them singletons. Sequencing was done on a sample of PBMCs. Receptor source: a man aged 50 or older in good health and CMV-seronegative.

The rearrangement links TRBV6-6 to TRBJ2-7, with TRBD1 as a possible D gene (6 bases). The CDR3 spans 12 residues. Germline V gene lookup returns CDR1 MNHNY and CDR2 SVGAGI (reference sequence). The V end lost 4 bases, the J end lost 3 bases, and 7 bases lay between the germline ends. The CDR3 sequence is CASSLDSYEQYF. Written as DNA, the CDR3 is TGTGCCAGCAGTTTGGACAGCTACGAGCAGTACTTC.

The V gene is TRBV5-1, the J gene TRBJ2-3; tentative D call: TRBD1 (5 bases). Germline-derived CDR1 and CDR2 are SGHRS and YFSETQ. The CDR3 runs to 14 residues. Trimming pared 4 bases from V and 4 bases from J, leaving 13 bases between. CDR3 bases: TGCGCCAGCAGCCGATGGGGCAGGCCAGATACGCAGTATTTT. It yields the protein CASSRWGRPDTQYF.

This sequence joins TRBV5-1 and TRBJ2-7, with 9 bases matching TRBD1. The CDR3 is 16 residues long. Germline V lookup: CDR1 SGHRS, CDR2 YFSETQ. The J segment lost 3 bases and the V segment lost 2 bases, leaving 9 bases of the junction unmatched. CDR3 nucleotide sequence: TGCGCCAGCAGCTTCTCACCCGGGACAGGGTTCTACGAGCAGTACTTC. Its protein product is CASSFSPGTGFYEQYF.

This clone has only a few counts. The chain has TRBV6-5 and TRBJ2-7; the match to TRBD1 covers 9 bases. The V segment lost 6 bases and the J segment 6 bases; nucleotides outside the gene matches: 12. The CDR3 totals 15 residues. From germline, CDR1 is MNHEY and CDR2 SVGAGI. CDR3 bases: TGTGCCAGCAGCACGGCCGGGACAGGGAGTCGCGAGCAGTACTTC. Amino acids: CASSTAGTGSREQYF.

CDR3 amino acids: CASSEVAGFIYEQYF. The DNA of the CDR3 is TGTGCCAGCAGTGAGGTAGCGGGGTTCATATACGAGCAGTACTTC. The gene calls are TRBV6-4 and TRBJ2-7; TRBD2 matches 8 bases. Trimming at V came to 3 bases and at J to 4 bases, leaving 8 bases not matched to a gene. The germline gives CDR1 MRHNA, CDR2 SNTAGT. The CDR3 has 15 amino acids.